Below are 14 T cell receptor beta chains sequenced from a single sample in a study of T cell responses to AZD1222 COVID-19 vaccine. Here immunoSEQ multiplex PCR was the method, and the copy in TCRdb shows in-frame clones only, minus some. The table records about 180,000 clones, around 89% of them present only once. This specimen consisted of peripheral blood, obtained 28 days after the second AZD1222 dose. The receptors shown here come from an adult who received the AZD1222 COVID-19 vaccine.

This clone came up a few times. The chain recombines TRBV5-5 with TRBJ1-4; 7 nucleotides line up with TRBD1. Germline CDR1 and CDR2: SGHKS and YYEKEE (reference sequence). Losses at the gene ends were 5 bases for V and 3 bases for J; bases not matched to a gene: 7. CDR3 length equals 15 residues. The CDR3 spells CASRPQGFANEKLFF. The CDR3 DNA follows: TGTGCCAGCAGGCCACAGGGGTTCGCTAATGAAAAACTGTTTTTT.

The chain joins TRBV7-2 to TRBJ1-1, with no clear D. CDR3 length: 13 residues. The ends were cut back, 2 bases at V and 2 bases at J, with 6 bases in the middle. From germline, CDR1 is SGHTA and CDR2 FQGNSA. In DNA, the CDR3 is TGTGCCAGCAGCTTACAACGAAACACTGAAGCTTTCTTT. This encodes CASSLQRNTEAFF.

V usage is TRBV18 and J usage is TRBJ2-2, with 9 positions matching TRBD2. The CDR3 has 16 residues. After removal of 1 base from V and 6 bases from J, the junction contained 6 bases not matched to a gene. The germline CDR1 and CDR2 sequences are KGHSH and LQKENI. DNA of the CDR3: TGTGCCAGCTCACCACTTAGCGGGAGTATCCCCGGGGAGCTGTTTTTT. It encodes CASSPLSGSIPGELFF.

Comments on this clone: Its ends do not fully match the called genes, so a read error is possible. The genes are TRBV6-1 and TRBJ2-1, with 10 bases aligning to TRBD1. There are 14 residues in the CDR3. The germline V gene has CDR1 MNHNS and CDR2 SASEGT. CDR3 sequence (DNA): TGTGCCAGCAGTGAAGGCTCGACAGGGGGCAAGGGGGTCTTC. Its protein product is CASSEGSTGGKGVF.

CDR3 sequence reads: CASTLSPGLAYNEQFF. The CDR3 region has the DNA TGTGCCAGCACCCTTAGCCCGGGACTAGCCTACAATGAGCAGTTCTTC. The chain carries TRBV28 and TRBJ2-1; 8 bases are shared with TRBD2. V lost 7 bases to trimming and J lost 2 bases; unmatched junction nucleotides: 10. The germline V gene encodes CDR1 MDHEN and CDR2 SYDVKM. This CDR3 region has 16 residues.

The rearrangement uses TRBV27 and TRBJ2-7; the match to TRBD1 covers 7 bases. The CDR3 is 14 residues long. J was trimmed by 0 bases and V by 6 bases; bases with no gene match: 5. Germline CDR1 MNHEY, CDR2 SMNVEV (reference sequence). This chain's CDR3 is CASRLTGISYEQYF. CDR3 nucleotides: TGTGCCAGCAGATTGACAGGGATCTCCTACGAGCAGTACTTC.

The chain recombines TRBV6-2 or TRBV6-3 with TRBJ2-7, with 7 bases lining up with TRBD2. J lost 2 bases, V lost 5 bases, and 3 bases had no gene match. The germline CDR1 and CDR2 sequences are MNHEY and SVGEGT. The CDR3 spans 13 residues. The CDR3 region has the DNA TGTGCCAGCAGTACCGGACTAGCCTACGAGCAGTACTTC. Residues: CASSTGLAYEQYF.

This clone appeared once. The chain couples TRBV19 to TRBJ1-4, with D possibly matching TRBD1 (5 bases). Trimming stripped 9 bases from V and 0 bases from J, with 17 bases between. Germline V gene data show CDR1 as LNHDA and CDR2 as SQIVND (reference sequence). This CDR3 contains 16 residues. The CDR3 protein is CASHWGIVATNEKLFF. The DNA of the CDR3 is TGTGCCAGCCACTGGGGGATTGTTGCAACTAATGAAAAACTGTTTTTT.

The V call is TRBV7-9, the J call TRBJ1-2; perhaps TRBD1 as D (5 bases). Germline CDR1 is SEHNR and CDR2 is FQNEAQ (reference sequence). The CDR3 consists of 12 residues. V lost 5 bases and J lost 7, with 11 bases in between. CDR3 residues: CASSEGSGGYTF. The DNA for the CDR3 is TGTGCCAGCAGCGAGGGGTCAGGTGGCTACACCTTC.

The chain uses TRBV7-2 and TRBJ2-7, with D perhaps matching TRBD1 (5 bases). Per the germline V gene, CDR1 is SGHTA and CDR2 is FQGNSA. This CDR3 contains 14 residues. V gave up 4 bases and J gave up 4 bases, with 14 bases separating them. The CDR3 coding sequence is TGTGCCAGCAGCTCCGAAAGACAGTCATACGAGCAGTACTTC. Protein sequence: CASSSERQSYEQYF.

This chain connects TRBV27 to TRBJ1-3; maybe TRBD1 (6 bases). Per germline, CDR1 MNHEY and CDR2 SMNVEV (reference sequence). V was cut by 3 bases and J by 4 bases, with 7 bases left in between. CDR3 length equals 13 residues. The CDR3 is CASSFTGGNTIYF. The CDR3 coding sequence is TGTGCCAGCAGTTTTACAGGGGGAAACACCATATATTTT.

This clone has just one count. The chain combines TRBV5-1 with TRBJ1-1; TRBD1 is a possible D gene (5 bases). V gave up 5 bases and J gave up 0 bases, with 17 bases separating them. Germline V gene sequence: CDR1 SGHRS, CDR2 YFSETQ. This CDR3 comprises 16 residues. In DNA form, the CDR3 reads TGCGCCAGCAGTCCTCTTCCGGGACTTATGAACACTGAAGCTTTCTTT. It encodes CASSPLPGLMNTEAFF.

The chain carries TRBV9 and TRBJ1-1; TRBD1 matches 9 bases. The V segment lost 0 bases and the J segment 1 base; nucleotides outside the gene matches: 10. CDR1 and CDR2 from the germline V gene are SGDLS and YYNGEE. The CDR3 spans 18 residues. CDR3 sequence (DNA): TGTGCCAGCAGCGTAGCTACCGGGACAGGGCTGAGGAACACTGAAGCTTTCTTT. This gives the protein CASSVATGTGLRNTEAFF.

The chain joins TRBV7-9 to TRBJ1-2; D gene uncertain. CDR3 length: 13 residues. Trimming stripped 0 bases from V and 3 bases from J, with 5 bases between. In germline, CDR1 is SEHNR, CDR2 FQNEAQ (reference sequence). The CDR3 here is CASSLAQDYGYTF. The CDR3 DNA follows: TGTGCCAGCAGCTTAGCTCAGGACTATGGCTACACCTTC.